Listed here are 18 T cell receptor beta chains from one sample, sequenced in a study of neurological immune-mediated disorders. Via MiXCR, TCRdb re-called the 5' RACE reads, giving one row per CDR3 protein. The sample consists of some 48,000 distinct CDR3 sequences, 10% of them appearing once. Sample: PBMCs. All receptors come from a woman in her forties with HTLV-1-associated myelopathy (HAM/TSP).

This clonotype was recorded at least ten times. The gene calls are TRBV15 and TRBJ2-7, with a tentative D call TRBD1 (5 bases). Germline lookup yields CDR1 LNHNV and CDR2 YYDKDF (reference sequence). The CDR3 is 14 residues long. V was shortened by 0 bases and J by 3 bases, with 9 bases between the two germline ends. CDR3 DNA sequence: TGTGCCACCAGCAGAGACAGGGAAATCTACGAGCAGTACTTC. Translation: CATSRDREIYEQYF. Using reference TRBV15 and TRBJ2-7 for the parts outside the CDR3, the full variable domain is DAMVIQNPRYQVTQFGKPVTLSCSQTLNHNVMYWYQQKSSQAPKLLFHYYDKDFNNEADTPDNFQSRRPNTSFCFLDIRSPGLGDTAMYLCATSRDREIYEQYFGPGTRLTVT.

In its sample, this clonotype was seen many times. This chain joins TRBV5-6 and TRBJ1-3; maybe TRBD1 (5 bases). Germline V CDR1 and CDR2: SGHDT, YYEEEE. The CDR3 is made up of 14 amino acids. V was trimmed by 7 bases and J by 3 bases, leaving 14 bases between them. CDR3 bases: TGTGCCAGCGGGACCGGGACTAATGGAAACACCATATATTTT. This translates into CASGTGTNGNTIYF.

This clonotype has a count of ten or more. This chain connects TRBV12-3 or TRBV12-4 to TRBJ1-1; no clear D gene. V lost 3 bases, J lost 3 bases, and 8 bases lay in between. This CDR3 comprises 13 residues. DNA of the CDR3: TGTGCCAGCAGTTTTGGGCAAGACACTGAAGCTTTCTTT. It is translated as CASSFGQDTEAFF.

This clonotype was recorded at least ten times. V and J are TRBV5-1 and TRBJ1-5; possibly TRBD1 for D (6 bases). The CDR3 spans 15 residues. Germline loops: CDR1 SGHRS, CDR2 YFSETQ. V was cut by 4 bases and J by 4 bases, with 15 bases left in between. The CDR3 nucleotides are TGCGCCAGCAGCCCCCTCGGACAGAAGAATCAGCCCCAGCATTTT. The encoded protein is CASSPLGQKNQPQHF.

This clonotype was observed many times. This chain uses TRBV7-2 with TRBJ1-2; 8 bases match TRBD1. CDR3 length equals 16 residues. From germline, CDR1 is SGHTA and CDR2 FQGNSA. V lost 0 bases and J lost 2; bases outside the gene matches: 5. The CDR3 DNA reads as TGTGCCAGCAGCTTAGCGTCCAGGGGGCTAAACTATGGCTACACCTTC. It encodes CASSLASRGLNYGYTF.

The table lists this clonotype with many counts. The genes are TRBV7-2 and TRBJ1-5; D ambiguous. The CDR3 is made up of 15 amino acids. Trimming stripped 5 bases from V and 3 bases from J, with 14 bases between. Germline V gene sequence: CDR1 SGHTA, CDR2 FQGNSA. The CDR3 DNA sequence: TGTGCCAGCAGCCCCAACAACCTTGTCAATCAGCCCCAGCATTTT. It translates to CASSPNNLVNQPQHF.

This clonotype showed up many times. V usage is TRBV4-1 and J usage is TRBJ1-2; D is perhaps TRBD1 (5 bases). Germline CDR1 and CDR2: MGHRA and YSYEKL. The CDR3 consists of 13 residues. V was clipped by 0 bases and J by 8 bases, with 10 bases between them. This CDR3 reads CASSQEGEWGYTF. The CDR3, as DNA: TGCGCCAGCAGCCAAGAAGGGGAGTGGGGCTACACCTTC.

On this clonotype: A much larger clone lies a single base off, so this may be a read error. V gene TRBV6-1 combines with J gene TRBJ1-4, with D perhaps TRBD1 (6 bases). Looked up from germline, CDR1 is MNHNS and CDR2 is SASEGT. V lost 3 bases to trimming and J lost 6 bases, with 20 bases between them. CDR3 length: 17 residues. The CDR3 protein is CASSDFRGQTDHEKLFF. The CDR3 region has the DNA TGTGCCAGCAGTGATTTCAGGGGCCAGACGGACCATGAAAAACTGTTTTTT.

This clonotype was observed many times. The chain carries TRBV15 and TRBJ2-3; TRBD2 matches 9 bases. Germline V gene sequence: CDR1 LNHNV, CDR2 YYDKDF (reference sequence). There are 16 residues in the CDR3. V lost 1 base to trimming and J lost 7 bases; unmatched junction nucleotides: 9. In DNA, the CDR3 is TGTGCCACCAGCAGAGGAGTGGCTAGCGGGGACAATACGCAGTATTTT. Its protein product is CATSRGVASGDNTQYF.

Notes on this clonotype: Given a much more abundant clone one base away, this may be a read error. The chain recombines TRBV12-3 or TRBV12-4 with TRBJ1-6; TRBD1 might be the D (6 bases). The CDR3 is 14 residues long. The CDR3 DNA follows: TGTGCCAGCAGTTCACAGGGACGGAGTTCACCCCTCCTCTTT. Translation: CASSSQGRSSPLLF.

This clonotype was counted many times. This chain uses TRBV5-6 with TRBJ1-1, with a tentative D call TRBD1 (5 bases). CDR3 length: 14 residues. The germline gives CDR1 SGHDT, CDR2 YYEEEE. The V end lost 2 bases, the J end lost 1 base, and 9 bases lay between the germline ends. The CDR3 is CASSFGGANTEAFF. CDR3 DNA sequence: TGTGCCAGCAGCTTTGGGGGAGCGAACACTGAAGCTTTCTTT.

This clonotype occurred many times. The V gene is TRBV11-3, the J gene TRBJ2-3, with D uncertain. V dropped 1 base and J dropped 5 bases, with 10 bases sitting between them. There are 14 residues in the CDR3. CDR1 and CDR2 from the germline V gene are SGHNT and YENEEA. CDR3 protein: CASSLGSSLDTQYF. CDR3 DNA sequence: TGTGCCAGCAGCTTAGGTTCTTCCCTAGATACGCAGTATTTT.

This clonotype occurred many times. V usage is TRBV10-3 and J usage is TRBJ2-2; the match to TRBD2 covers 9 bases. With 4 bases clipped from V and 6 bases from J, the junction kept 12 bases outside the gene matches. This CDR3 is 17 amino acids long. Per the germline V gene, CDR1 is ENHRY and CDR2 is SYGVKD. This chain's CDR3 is CAISVRAGGGAPGELFF. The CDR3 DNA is TGTGCCATCAGTGTTCGAGCGGGGGGCGGTGCTCCCGGGGAGCTGTTTTTT.

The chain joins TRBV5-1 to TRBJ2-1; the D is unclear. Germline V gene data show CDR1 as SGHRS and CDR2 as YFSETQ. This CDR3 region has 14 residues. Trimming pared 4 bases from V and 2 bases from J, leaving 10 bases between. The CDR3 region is CASSNQGPYNEQFF. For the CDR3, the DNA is TGCGCCAGCAGCAACCAAGGGCCCTACAATGAGCAGTTCTTC. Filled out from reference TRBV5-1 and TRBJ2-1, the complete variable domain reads KAGVTQTPRYLIKTRGQQVTLSCSPISGHRSVSWYQQTPGQGLQFLFEYFSETQRNKGNFPGRFSGRQFSNSRSEMNVSTLELGDSALYLCASSNQGPYNEQFFGPGTRLTVL.

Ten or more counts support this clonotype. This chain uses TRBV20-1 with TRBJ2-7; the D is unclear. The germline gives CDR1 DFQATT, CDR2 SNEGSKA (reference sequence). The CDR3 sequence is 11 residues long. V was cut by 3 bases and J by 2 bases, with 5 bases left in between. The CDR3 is CSASRAYEQYF. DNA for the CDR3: TGCAGTGCTAGTCGGGCCTACGAGCAGTACTTC.

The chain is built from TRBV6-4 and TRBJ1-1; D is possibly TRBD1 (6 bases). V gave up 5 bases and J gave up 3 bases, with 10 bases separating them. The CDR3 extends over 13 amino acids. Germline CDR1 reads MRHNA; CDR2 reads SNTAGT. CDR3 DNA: TGTGCCAGCAGTACGGACAGAGACACTGAAGCTTTCTTT. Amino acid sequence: CASSTDRDTEAFF.

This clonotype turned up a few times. CDR3 amino acids: CATSDLGTVNTEAFF. The CDR3 DNA reads TGTGCCACCAGTGATTTGGGGACAGTGAACACTGAAGCTTTCTTT. The V and J genes are TRBV24-1 and TRBJ1-1, with TRBD1 matching 7 bases. The CDR3 sequence is 15 residues long. Trimming cost V 0 bases and J 0 bases; bases outside gene matches: 0. CDR1 and CDR2 from the germline V gene are KGHDR and SFDVKD.

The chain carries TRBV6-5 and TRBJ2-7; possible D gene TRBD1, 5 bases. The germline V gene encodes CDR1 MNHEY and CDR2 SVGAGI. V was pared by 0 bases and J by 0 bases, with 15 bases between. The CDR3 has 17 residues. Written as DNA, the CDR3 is TGTGCCAGCAGTTACTCTATTCGGACATGGGCCTCCTACGAGCAGTACTTC. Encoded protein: CASSYSIRTWASYEQYF.